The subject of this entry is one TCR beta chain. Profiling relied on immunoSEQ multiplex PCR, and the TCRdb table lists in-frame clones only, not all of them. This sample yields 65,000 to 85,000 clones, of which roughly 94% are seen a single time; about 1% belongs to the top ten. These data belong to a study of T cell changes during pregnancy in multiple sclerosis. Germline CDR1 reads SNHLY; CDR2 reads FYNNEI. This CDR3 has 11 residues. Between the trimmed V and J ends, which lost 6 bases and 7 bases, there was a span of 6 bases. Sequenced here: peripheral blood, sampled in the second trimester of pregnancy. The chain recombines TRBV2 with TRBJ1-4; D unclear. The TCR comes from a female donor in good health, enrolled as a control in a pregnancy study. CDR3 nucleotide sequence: TGTGCCAGCAGCTCCAGTGAAAAACTGTTTTTT. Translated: CASSSSEKLFF.